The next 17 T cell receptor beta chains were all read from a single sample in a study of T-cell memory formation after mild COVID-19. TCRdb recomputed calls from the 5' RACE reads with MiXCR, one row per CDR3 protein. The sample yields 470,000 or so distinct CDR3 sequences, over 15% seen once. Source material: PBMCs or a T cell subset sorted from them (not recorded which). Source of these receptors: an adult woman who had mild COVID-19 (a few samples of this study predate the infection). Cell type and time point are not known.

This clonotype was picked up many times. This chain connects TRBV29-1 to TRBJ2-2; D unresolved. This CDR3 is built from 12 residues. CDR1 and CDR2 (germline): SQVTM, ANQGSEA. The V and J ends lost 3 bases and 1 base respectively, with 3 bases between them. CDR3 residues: CSVDRNTGELFF. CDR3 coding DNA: TGCAGCGTTGACAGGAACACCGGGGAGCTGTTTTTT.

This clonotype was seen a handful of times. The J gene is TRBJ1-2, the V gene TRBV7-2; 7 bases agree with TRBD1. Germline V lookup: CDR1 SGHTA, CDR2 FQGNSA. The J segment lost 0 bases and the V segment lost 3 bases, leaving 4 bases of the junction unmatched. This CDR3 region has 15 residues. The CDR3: CASSFRDRANYGYTF. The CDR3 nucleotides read TGTGCCAGCAGCTTTCGGGACAGAGCTAACTATGGCTACACCTTC.

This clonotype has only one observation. The CDR3 loop reads CAISESKGSYEQYF. The CDR3 region has the DNA TGTGCCATCAGTGAGTCGAAGGGCTCCTACGAGCAGTACTTC. V usage is TRBV10-3 and J usage is TRBJ2-7; D ambiguous. The V and J ends lost 0 bases and 0 bases respectively, with 6 bases between them. The CDR3 spans 14 residues. Germline values: CDR1 ENHRY, CDR2 SYGVKD.

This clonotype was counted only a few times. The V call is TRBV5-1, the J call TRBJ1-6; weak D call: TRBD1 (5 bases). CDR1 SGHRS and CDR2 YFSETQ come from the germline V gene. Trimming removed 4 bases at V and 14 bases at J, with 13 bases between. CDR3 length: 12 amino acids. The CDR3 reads CASSLGDQTLHF. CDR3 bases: TGCGCCAGCAGCCTGGGGGACCAAACCCTCCACTTT.

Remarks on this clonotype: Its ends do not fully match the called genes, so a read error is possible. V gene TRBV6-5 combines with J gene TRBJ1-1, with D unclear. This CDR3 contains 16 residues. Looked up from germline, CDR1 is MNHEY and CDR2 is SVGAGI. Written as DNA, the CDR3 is TGTGCCAGCAATTACGGGCCAAGAGAGTTAAACACTGAAGCTTTCTTT. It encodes CASNYGPRELNTEAFF.

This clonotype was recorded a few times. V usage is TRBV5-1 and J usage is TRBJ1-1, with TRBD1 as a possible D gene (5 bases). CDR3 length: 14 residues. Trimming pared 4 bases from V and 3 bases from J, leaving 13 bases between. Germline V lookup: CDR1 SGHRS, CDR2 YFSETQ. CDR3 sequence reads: CASSPRDGDTEAFF. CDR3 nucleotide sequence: TGCGCCAGCAGCCCCCGGGACGGGGACACTGAAGCTTTCTTT.

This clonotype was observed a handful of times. In DNA, the CDR3 is TGTGCCAGCAGTTTTCACCAGACCCAGTACTTC. This gives the protein CASSFHQTQYF. V is TRBV12-3 or TRBV12-4 and J is TRBJ2-5; D remains unclear. This CDR3 comprises 11 residues. V was pared by 3 bases and J by 6 bases, with 5 bases between.

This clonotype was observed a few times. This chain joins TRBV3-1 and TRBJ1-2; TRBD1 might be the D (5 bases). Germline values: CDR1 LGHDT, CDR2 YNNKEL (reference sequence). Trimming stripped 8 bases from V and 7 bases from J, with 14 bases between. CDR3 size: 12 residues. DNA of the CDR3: TGTGCCAGCGAGGGACGACAAGGTGGCTACACCTTC. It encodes CASEGRQGGYTF.

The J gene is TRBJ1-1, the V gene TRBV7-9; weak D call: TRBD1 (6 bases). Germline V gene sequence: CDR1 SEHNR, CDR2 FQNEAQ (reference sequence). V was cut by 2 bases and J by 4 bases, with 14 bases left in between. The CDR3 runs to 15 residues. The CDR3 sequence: CASSLIQGQSTEAFF. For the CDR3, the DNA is TGTGCCAGCAGCTTAATACAGGGTCAGAGCACTGAAGCTTTCTTT.

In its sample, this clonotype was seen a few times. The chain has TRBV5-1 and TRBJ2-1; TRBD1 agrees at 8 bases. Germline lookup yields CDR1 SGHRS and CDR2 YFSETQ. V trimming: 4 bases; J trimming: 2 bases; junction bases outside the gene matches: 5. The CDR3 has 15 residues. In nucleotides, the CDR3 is TGCGCCAGCAGCACCGGACAGGGCGCCTACAATGAGCAGTTCTTC. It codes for CASSTGQGAYNEQFF.

The CDR3 is CASSQDSHSGAQETQYF. CDR3 in DNA: TGCGCCAGCAGCCAAGATAGCCACTCGGGGGCCCAAGAGACCCAGTACTTC. The J gene is TRBJ2-5, the V gene TRBV4-1; tentatively, D is TRBD1 or TRBD2 (6 bases each). The CDR3 contains 17 residues. Per the germline V gene, CDR1 is MGHRA and CDR2 is YSYEKL. Trimming stripped 0 bases from V and 1 base from J, with 15 bases between.

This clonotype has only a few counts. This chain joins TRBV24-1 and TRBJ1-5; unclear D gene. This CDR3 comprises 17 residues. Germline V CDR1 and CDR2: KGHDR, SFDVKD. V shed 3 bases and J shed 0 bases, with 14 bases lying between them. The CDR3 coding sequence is TGTGCCACCAGTGATCCCGGGGAGGAACATAGCAATCAGCCCCAGCATTTT. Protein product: CATSDPGEEHSNQPQHF.

CDR3 protein: CAIMGNGQAEQYF. In DNA form, the CDR3 reads TGTGCCATCATGGGCAATGGACAGGCCGAGCAGTACTTC. The V and J genes are TRBV10-3 and TRBJ2-7, with 7 bases aligning to TRBD1. The CDR3 consists of 13 residues. Trimming took 7 bases from V and 6 from J; bases not matched to a gene: 9. CDR1 and CDR2 from the germline V gene are ENHRY and SYGVKD.

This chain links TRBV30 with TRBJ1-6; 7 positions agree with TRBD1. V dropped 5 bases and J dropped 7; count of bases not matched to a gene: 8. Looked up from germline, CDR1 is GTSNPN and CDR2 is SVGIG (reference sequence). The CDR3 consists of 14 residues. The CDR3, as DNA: TGTGCCTGGGGTAAGGACAGGTTGAATTCACCCCTCCACTTT. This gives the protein CAWGKDRLNSPLHF.

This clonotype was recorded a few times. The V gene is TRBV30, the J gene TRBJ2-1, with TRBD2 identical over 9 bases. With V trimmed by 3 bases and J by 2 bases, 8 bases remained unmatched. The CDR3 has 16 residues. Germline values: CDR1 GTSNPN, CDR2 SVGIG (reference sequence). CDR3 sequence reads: CAWRYVSGGPYNEQFF. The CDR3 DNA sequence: TGTGCCTGGAGGTATGTTAGCGGGGGCCCCTACAATGAGCAGTTCTTC.

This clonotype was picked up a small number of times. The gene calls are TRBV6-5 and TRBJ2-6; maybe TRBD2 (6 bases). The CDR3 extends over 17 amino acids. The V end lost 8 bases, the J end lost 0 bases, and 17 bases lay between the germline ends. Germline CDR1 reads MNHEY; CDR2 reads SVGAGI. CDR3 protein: CASGTGPIFSGANVLTF. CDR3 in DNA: TGTGCCAGCGGGACTGGCCCGATCTTCTCTGGGGCCAACGTCCTGACTTTC.

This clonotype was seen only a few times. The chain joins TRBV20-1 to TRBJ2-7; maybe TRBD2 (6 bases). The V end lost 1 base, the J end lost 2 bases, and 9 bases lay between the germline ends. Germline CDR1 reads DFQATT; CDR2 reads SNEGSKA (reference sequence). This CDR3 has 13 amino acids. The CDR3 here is CSARGGDAYEQYF. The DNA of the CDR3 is TGCAGTGCTAGAGGCGGGGACGCCTACGAGCAGTACTTC.